The sequence of this T cell receptor (beta chain) was determined in a study of blood T cell repertoires in COVID-19. Overall study: COVID-19 samples, acute and convalescent, were from the United States, Italy and Spain.

The CDR3 sequence is 16 residues long. Looked up from germline, CDR1 is SGHRS and CDR2 is YFSETQ. V was clipped by 4 bases and J by 8 bases, with 24 bases between them. Clones were sequenced by immunoSEQ multiplex PCR, and TCRdb holds only the in-frame ones, with some missing. Here the sample spans about 260,000 clones, 80% to 90% being singletons. The sequence was obtained from a young woman who had recovered from COVID-19. The sample comprised PBMCs or T cells enriched from blood (not recorded which). The chain is built from TRBV5-1 and TRBJ1-2, with D tentatively TRBD1 (5 bases). The CDR3 protein is CASSNGQGFSAGGYTF. The CDR3 region has the DNA TGCGCCAGCAGCAATGGCCAGGGTTTCTCGGCCGGCGGCTACACCTTC.